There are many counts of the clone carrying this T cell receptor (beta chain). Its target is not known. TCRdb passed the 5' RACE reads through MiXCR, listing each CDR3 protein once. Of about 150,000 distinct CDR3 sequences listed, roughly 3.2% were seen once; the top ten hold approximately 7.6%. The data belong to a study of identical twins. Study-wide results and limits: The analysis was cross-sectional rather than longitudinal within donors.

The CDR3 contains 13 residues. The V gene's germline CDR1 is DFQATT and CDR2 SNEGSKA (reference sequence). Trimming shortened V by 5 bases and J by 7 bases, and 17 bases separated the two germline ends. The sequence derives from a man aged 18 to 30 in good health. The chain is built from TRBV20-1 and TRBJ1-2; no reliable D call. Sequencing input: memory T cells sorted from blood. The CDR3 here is CSAHPSTESGYTF. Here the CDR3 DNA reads TGCAGTGCTCACCCATCAACGGAATCTGGCTACACCTTC.